The sequence of this TCR beta chain was determined in a study of shared clonotypes between healthy human individuals. Study findings and constraints: Sampling was confined to blood; repertoires within tissues likely differ. The four-donor shared clonotypes exceeded non-shared clonotypes in generation probability, with non-shared ones scoring lower.

Genomic DNA (from each subset) was split evenly across several immunoSEQ plates. Sequenced by immunoSEQ multiplex PCR; TCRdb stores in-frame clones only, minus some. The sample has some 2,000,000 clones, around 96% seen once; the top ten hold approximately 1.2%. The naive CD8 fraction comprised CD45RO-negative cells positively selected for CCR7 and excluded terminally differentiated effector memory CD45RA+ cells. About this clone itself: Its antigen is unknown.

The specimen was naive CD8+ T cells sorted from blood. The origin of this receptor is a man aged 18-30 years in good health.

The CDR3 sequence is CASSLGRQGVYEQYF. CDR3 DNA: TGTGCCAGCAGCTTAGGCCGACAGGGGGTCTACGAGCAGTACTTC. This chain joins TRBV13 and TRBJ2-7; TRBD1 aligns across 9 bases. Losses at the gene ends were 0 bases for V and 3 bases for J; bases not matched to a gene: 3. The length of the CDR3 is 15 residues. CDR1 is PRHDT, CDR2 FYEKMQ, per germline (reference sequence).